This TCR beta chain stems from a study of control samples from healthy donors and cancer patients. Clones were read by immunoSEQ multiplex PCR, and TCRdb kept only the in-frame ones, dropping some. This sample has about 59,000 clones, with approximately 89% found just once. Looked up from germline, CDR1 is MNHNY and CDR2 is SVGAGI (reference sequence). The length of the CDR3 is 13 residues. V was cut by 8 bases and J by 4 bases, with 11 bases left in between. Material: PBMCs. This clonotype originated in a woman aged 55-69 years with lung cancer. The V call is TRBV6-6, the J call TRBJ2-2; maybe TRBD2 (6 bases). CDR3 coding DNA: TGTGCCAGCCGGGACTCTACCACCGGGGAGCTGTTTTTT. It yields the protein CASRDSTTGELFF.